One sample yielded the 28 T cell receptor beta chains listed below, sequenced in a study of blood T cell repertoires in COVID-19. The protocol was immunoSEQ multiplex PCR, while the TCRdb copy is restricted to in-frame clones and leaves out a portion. This table has roughly 65,000 clones, around four fifths appearing once. The specimen sequenced was peripheral blood. All receptors come from a human donor in a cohort sampled during active COVID-19.

CDR3 loop: CSALGQGQDEQFF. CDR3 coding DNA: TGCAGCGCCTTGGGACAGGGTCAAGATGAGCAGTTCTTC. V and J are TRBV29-1 and TRBJ2-1; 9 bases are a match to TRBD1. The CDR3 loop spans 13 amino acids. The germline gives CDR1 SQVTM, CDR2 ANQGSEA. J was trimmed by 8 bases and V by 7 bases; bases with no gene match: 9.

V usage is TRBV6-5 and J usage is TRBJ1-5; 8 bases are a match to TRBD1. Trimming took 2 bases from V and 7 from J; bases not matched to a gene: 4. The CDR3 has 14 amino acids. CDR1 MNHEY and CDR2 SVGAGI come from the germline V gene. CDR3 amino acids: CASSYVTGDQPQHF. In DNA form, the CDR3 reads TGTGCCAGCAGTTACGTGACAGGGGACCAGCCCCAGCATTTT.

This chain uses TRBV18 with TRBJ2-6; the match to TRBD1 covers 7 bases. This CDR3 has 18 amino acids. Germline CDR1 reads KGHSH; CDR2 reads LQKENI. V lost 0 bases, J lost 2 bases, and 7 bases stayed unmatched. The CDR3 is CASSPPRKGGAGANVLTF. The CDR3 DNA is TGTGCCAGCTCACCACCGAGAAAAGGGGGCGCTGGGGCCAACGTCCTGACTTTC.

Points on this clone: The identical CDR3 is also encoded by other nucleotide sequences in the sample. CDR3 DNA: TGCAGTGCTAGTCCGCGACAGAGATTACCCCTCCACTTT. Residues: CSASPRQRLPLHF. This chain links TRBV20-1 with TRBJ1-6; a possible D gene is TRBD1 (5 bases). The CDR3 is 13 amino acids. Trimming took 3 bases from V and 12 from J, leaving 15 bases between them. The V gene's germline CDR1 is DFQATT and CDR2 SNEGSKA (reference sequence).

This rearrangement joins TRBV12-3 or TRBV12-4 to TRBJ1-2; 8 nucleotides agree with TRBD1. V dropped 5 bases and J dropped 2; count of bases not matched to a gene: 1. The CDR3 length is 13 residues. CDR3 in amino acids: CASSRTGNYGYTF. The CDR3, as DNA: TGTGCCAGCAGTCGGACAGGGAACTATGGCTACACCTTC.

The gene calls are TRBV11-1 and TRBJ1-2; D is possibly TRBD1 (6 bases). CDR3 length: 15 amino acids. The germline CDR1 and CDR2 sequences are SGHAT and FQDESV (reference sequence). Trimming cost V 2 bases and J 0 bases, with 10 bases left between them. The CDR3: CASSLRDTANYGYTF. CDR3 coding DNA: TGTGCCAGCAGCTTAAGGGACACCGCTAACTATGGCTACACCTTC.

This chain uses TRBV7-8 with TRBJ2-7; D is unresolved. The CDR3 is made up of 14 amino acids. Germline CDR1 reads SGHVS; CDR2 reads FQNEAQ. The V end was cut by 5 bases, the J end by 1 base, with 12 bases between. CDR3 protein: CASSPLEASYEQYF. For the CDR3, the DNA is TGTGCCAGCAGCCCCCTTGAGGCTTCCTACGAGCAGTACTTC.

The chain has TRBV5-1 and TRBJ2-3; perhaps TRBD2 as D (6 bases). This CDR3 comprises 14 residues. Germline CDR1 SGHRS, CDR2 YFSETQ. Between the trimmed V and J ends, which lost 4 bases and 0 bases, there was a span of 9 bases. CDR3 in amino acids: CASSPGTSTDTQYF. In DNA, the CDR3 is TGCGCCAGCAGCCCAGGGACTAGCACAGATACGCAGTATTTT.

This clone was counted only a few times. The rearrangement uses TRBV15 and TRBJ1-6; 8 positions match TRBD1. The germline V gene has CDR1 LNHNV and CDR2 YYDKDF (reference sequence). The V gene end was trimmed by 1 base and the J gene end by 10 bases; junction bases not matched to a gene: 6. The CDR3 loop spans 15 amino acids. The CDR3 nucleotides are TGTGCCACCAGCAGAGGCGGACAGGGAAACTCACCCCTCCACTTT. Its protein product is CATSRGGQGNSPLHF.

The rearrangement uses TRBV6-5 and TRBJ2-7; 10 positions match TRBD1. The CDR3 spans 14 residues. Germline CDR1 and CDR2: MNHEY and SVGAGI. J gave up 1 base and V 5 bases, and 2 bases lay outside the gene matches. The CDR3 is CASSRDRGSYEQYF. The CDR3 nucleotides read TGTGCCAGCAGTAGGGACAGGGGATCCTACGAGCAGTACTTC.

The CDR3 DNA is TGTGCCAGCAGGGGGAGGTCATCGAGTCAGCCCCAGCATTTT. Protein sequence: CASRGRSSSQPQHF. The chain carries TRBV2 and TRBJ1-5; no firm D call. V lost 6 bases and J 6 bases, leaving 15 bases between the germline ends. Germline-derived CDR1 and CDR2 are SNHLY and FYNNEI. There are 14 residues in the CDR3.

The rearrangement links TRBV4-3 to TRBJ1-2; 9 positions match TRBD1. J gave up 8 bases and V 3 bases, and 13 bases lay outside the gene matches. CDR1 and CDR2 from the germline V gene are LGHNA and YSLEER. The length of the CDR3 is 16 residues. CDR3 DNA sequence: TGCGCCAGCAGCCATGAACCGGGACAGGGCTTGAGGGGCTACACCTTC. Its translation: CASSHEPGQGLRGYTF.

The V call is TRBV10-3, the J call TRBJ2-4, with TRBD1 matching over 9 bases. This CDR3 comprises 13 residues. J was trimmed by 10 bases and V by 4 bases; bases with no gene match: 5. Germline assignment: CDR1 ENHRY and CDR2 SYGVKD. The CDR3 DNA reads TGTGCCATCAGTGTGGACAGGGGAACTATTCAGTACTTC. Translating gives CAISVDRGTIQYF.

This chain links TRBV7-9 with TRBJ1-2; D possibly corresponds to TRBD1 (5 bases). V was trimmed by 6 bases and J by 4 bases, leaving 21 bases between them. The CDR3 length is 16 residues. The germline CDR1 and CDR2 sequences are SEHNR and FQNEAQ (reference sequence). This chain's CDR3 is CASRDSGGALGYGYTF. CDR3 sequence (DNA): TGTGCCAGCAGAGATTCTGGAGGGGCGCTAGGCTATGGCTACACCTTC.

J is TRBJ2-2 and V is TRBV18; 10 bases agree with TRBD2. Trimming at V came to 0 bases and at J to 6 bases, leaving 4 bases not matched to a gene. CDR1 and CDR2 from the germline V gene are KGHSH and LQKENI. There are 16 residues in the CDR3. This CDR3 is CASSPPGLAGAGELFF. The CDR3, as DNA: TGTGCCAGCTCACCACCGGGGCTAGCGGGGGCCGGGGAGCTGTTTTTT.

The chain has TRBV4-1 and TRBJ1-2; 10 bases fit TRBD1. The junction had 16 bases not matched to a gene; V was cut back by 4 bases and J by 8 bases. The CDR3 sequence is 17 residues long. The germline gives CDR1 MGHRA, CDR2 YSYEKL. CDR3 region: CASSPSGGTGAGSGYTF. The CDR3 DNA is TGCGCCAGCAGCCCCTCGGGGGGGACAGGGGCAGGTAGCGGCTACACCTTC.

The rearrangement links TRBV11-3 to TRBJ2-5, with 7 bases lining up with TRBD1. Germline CDR1 and CDR2: SGHNT and YENEEA. The V and J ends lost 4 bases and 5 bases, in that order; junction bases with no gene match: 13. There are 16 residues in the CDR3. CDR3 coding DNA: TGTGCCAGCAGCTCACCTTATCTCGCCAGGGGGGAGACCCAGTACTTC. It encodes CASSSPYLARGETQYF.

Here the CDR3 DNA reads TGTGCCAGCAGCTCACAGGGGGCTCAGCAGCCCCAGCATTTT. It codes for CASSSQGAQQPQHF. The chain joins TRBV7-2 to TRBJ1-5; 9 nucleotides match TRBD1. The CDR3 totals 14 residues. After removal of 4 bases from V and 7 bases from J, the junction contained 5 bases not matched to a gene. The germline CDR1 and CDR2 sequences are SGHTA and FQGNSA.

The V gene is TRBV15, the J gene TRBJ1-6, with a possible D match to TRBD1 (6 bases). Germline V lookup: CDR1 LNHNV, CDR2 YYDKDF (reference sequence). The V and J ends lost 1 base and 9 bases respectively, with 13 bases between them. This CDR3 contains 15 residues. The CDR3 nucleotides are TGTGCCACCAGCAGAGGGACAGCTCCAACTTCACCCCTCCACTTT. It encodes CATSRGTAPTSPLHF. Full variable domain (rest looked up from reference TRBV15 and TRBJ1-6): DAMVIQNPRYQVTQFGKPVTLSCSQTLNHNVMYWYQQKSSQAPKLLFHYYDKDFNNEADTPDNFQSRRPNTSFCFLDIRSPGLGDTAMYLCATSRGTAPTSPLHFGNGTRLTVT.

The chain is built from TRBV19 and TRBJ1-5; D uncertain. The CDR3 runs to 14 residues. Germline V gene data show CDR1 as LNHDA and CDR2 as SQIVND (reference sequence). V lost 2 bases, J lost 9 bases, and 14 bases lay in between. CDR3 residues: CASSISGNRGPQHF. CDR3 coding DNA: TGTGCCAGTAGTATATCCGGGAACCGAGGGCCCCAGCATTTT.

The J gene is TRBJ2-4, the V gene TRBV19; the D gene is possibly TRBD1 (6 bases). Trimming cost V 4 bases and J 2 bases, with 12 bases left between them. Per germline, CDR1 LNHDA and CDR2 SQIVND (reference sequence). The CDR3 sequence is 15 residues long. CDR3 DNA: TGTGCCAGTAGTACCACGACAGGCTCCAAAAACATTCAGTACTTC. Its translation is CASSTTTGSKNIQYF.

The chain is built from TRBV27 and TRBJ1-1, with D possibly matching TRBD1 (5 bases). Germline lookup yields CDR1 MNHEY and CDR2 SMNVEV (reference sequence). The CDR3 has 14 amino acids. The V gene lost 0 bases and the J gene lost 1 base, with 6 bases spanning the gap. As DNA, the CDR3 is TGTGCCAGCAGTTTATCGGGGGGGAACACTGAAGCTTTCTTT. It encodes CASSLSGGNTEAFF.

The V and J genes are TRBV24-1 and TRBJ2-1; possibly TRBD2 for D (6 bases). The ends were cut back, 3 bases at V and 0 bases at J, with 11 bases in the middle. The CDR3 loop spans 16 amino acids. CDR1 is KGHDR, CDR2 SFDVKD, per germline. The DNA of the CDR3 is TGTGCCACCAGTGATGGGGGGTTAAACTCCTACAATGAGCAGTTCTTC. This translates into CATSDGGLNSYNEQFF.

The rearrangement joins TRBV4-3 to TRBJ2-5; no firm D call. The CDR3 is made up of 14 amino acids. Trimming took 0 bases from V and 4 from J, leaving 9 bases between them. From germline, CDR1 is LGHNA and CDR2 YSLEER. CDR3 sequence (DNA): TGCGCCAGCAGCCAAGATCCGAGGTCAGAGACCCAGTACTTC. Its protein product is CASSQDPRSETQYF.

V is TRBV5-1 and J is TRBJ1-1, with D possibly TRBD1 on 6 matching bases. CDR1 is SGHRS and CDR2 is YFSETQ in the germline V gene. The CDR3 loop spans 16 amino acids. V shed 3 bases and J shed 1 base, with 16 bases lying between them. CDR3 loop: CASSYSRGAGNTEAFF. CDR3 nucleotides: TGCGCCAGCAGCTACTCGCGGGGGGCCGGGAACACTGAAGCTTTCTTT.

This rearrangement joins TRBV5-5 to TRBJ1-1; 9 bases line up with TRBD1. The CDR3 runs 15 residues. Germline lookup yields CDR1 SGHKS and CDR2 YYEKEE (reference sequence). V trimming: 0 bases; J trimming: 4 bases; junction bases outside the gene matches: 4. The CDR3 coding sequence is TGTGCCAGCAGCTTGGGAGACAGGGGGGCCACTGAAGCTTTCTTT. Translated: CASSLGDRGATEAFF.

The CDR3 DNA is TGTGCCAGCAGCTTGCGGGACAGGCCTAATTCACCCCTCCACTTT. Its translation: CASSLRDRPNSPLHF. The chain combines TRBV5-6 with TRBJ1-6; 8 nucleotides agree with TRBD1. The CDR3 is made up of 15 amino acids. V shed 1 base, J shed 6 bases, and the junction held 3 bases outside the gene matches. The V gene's germline CDR1 is SGHDT and CDR2 YYEEEE.

This chain uses TRBV27 with TRBJ2-2; 7 bases match TRBD1. With V trimmed by 6 bases and J by 6 bases, 10 bases remained unmatched. The CDR3 spans 15 residues. The germline CDR1 and CDR2 sequences are MNHEY and SMNVEV (reference sequence). The CDR3: CASRKTGAGAGELFF. As DNA, the CDR3 is TGTGCCAGCAGAAAAACAGGGGCAGGGGCCGGGGAGCTGTTTTTT.